The following is a T cell receptor beta chain sequence with its context. Germline V gives CDR1 SGHAT, CDR2 FQNNGV. Deletions cut 5 bases from V and 4 bases from J, with 14 bases between. The CDR3 runs 14 residues. This sample stems from a study of blood T cell repertoires in COVID-19. Study-wide background: COVID-19 samples, acute and convalescent, were from the United States, Italy and Spain. Sources were T cells, B-cell-depleted T cells, or PBMCs; the material itself was cDNA or gDNA.

Original data processing: The assay estimated nucleated cells by amplifying reference gene primers. Assay: immunoSEQ multiplex PCR; the TCRdb copy retains only in-frame clones and omits some. Clone size and V and J calls were adopted from that table, with D and trimming inferred from the DNA. The sample comprises about 260,000 clones, 80% to 90% of which are singletons, and approximately 3.3% rests with the top ten. This chain uses TRBV11-2 with TRBJ2-5, with D possibly being TRBD1 (5 bases). Sequenced material: peripheral blood. The TCR was taken from a woman aged 35 to 49 with acute or convalescent COVID-19. CDR3 sequence reads: CASSPHGRGETQYF. DNA of the CDR3: TGTGCCAGCAGCCCACACGGTAGGGGAGAGACCCAGTACTTC.